This T cell receptor (beta chain) came from a study of cytomegalovirus exposure and HLA in healthy donors. Vbeta (60) and Jbeta (13) primers were used in the PCR. This table comes from immunoSEQ multiplex PCR, and its TCRdb copy is limited to in-frame clones, with some not included. The data show roughly 100,000 clones, around 86% seen once. CDR3 length: 17 residues. From germline, CDR1 is SGHTA and CDR2 FQGNSA. With 5 bases clipped from V and 3 bases from J, the junction kept 12 bases outside the gene matches. The chain recombines TRBV7-2 with TRBJ2-2, with 7 bases that match TRBD2. The material sequenced was PBMCs. The TCR was taken from a man aged 25 to 45 in good health and CMV-seropositive. As DNA, the CDR3 is TGTGCCAGCAGCCTAACATCCTGGGCGGGGGACACCGGGGAGCTGTTTTTT. This sequence encodes CASSLTSWAGDTGELFF.